Shown below are 21 T cell receptor beta chains from a single sample sequenced in a study of early stage breast cancer tumors. Profiled with immunoSEQ multiplex PCR; TCRdb holds only in-frame clones, not every one. The sample carries tens of thousands of clones, more than 65% recorded once. The sequencing sample was made of blood. The receptors here all came from a person aged 55 to 75 with breast cancer.

The rearrangement joins TRBV5-1 to TRBJ2-5; D remains ambiguous. Trimming cost V 4 bases and J 2 bases, with 18 bases left between them. There are 16 residues in the CDR3. Germline V lookup: CDR1 SGHRS, CDR2 YFSETQ. CDR3 sequence (DNA): TGCGCCAGCAGCCAAATTTCACTGGGATCGCAAGAGACCCAGTACTTC. It encodes CASSQISLGSQETQYF.

The chain joins TRBV19 to TRBJ2-3; TRBD1 matches 8 bases. This CDR3 has 14 residues. Germline loops: CDR1 LNHDA, CDR2 SQIVND (reference sequence). Trimming removed 6 bases from V and 1 base from J; junction bases left unmatched: 3. As DNA, the CDR3 is TGTGCCAGTAGCCCGACAGGGGGCACAGATACGCAGTATTTT. It encodes CASSPTGGTDTQYF.

This clone came up a few times. This sequence joins TRBV2 and TRBJ1-4, with D perhaps matching TRBD1 (6 bases). The germline V gene has CDR1 SNHLY and CDR2 FYNNEI. This CDR3 spans 15 amino acids. V was clipped by 6 bases and J by 8 bases, with 19 bases between them. The CDR3 DNA follows: TGTGCCAGCAGCCCTTGGGCAGGGGCGAGGGAAAAACTGTTTTTT. Translating gives CASSPWAGAREKLFF.

This clone was detected only once. This chain joins TRBV15 and TRBJ1-2; maybe TRBD1 (6 bases). Germline-derived CDR1 and CDR2 are LNHNV and YYDKDF (reference sequence). The CDR3 is 16 residues long. Trimming stripped 0 bases from V and 6 bases from J, with 17 bases between. CDR3 nucleotides: TGTGCCACCAGCAGAGATCCCGATAACAGGGACGATGGCTACACCTTC. This translates into CATSRDPDNRDDGYTF.

The V and J genes are TRBV18 and TRBJ1-3; D is unresolved. This CDR3 spans 15 amino acids. The V end was cut by 2 bases, the J end by 0 bases, with 8 bases between. Germline-derived CDR1 and CDR2 are KGHSH and LQKENI. CDR3 in DNA: TGTGCCAGCTCACCATCGTGGGACTCTGGAAACACCATATATTTT. It is translated as CASSPSWDSGNTIYF. Together with reference TRBV18 and TRBJ1-3, the CDR3 gives the full variable domain: NAGVMQNPRHLVRRRGQEARLRCSPMKGHSHVYWYRQLPEEGLKFMVYLQKENIIDESGMPKERFSAEFPKEGPSILRIQQVVRGDSAAYFCASSPSWDSGNTIYFGEGSWLTVV.

The chain employs TRBV28 and TRBJ1-1, with unresolved D. The CDR3 has 17 amino acids. Trimming removed 5 bases from V and 7 bases from J, with 26 bases in between. The germline gives CDR1 MDHEN, CDR2 SYDVKM. The CDR3: CASSGAFGVPVRGEAFF. The DNA for the CDR3 is TGTGCCAGCAGTGGAGCTTTTGGTGTCCCTGTTCGGGGTGAAGCTTTCTTT.

The CDR3 region is CASRKTGVTNEKLFF. The CDR3 nucleotides are TGTGCCAGCAGGAAAACAGGGGTGACTAATGAAAAACTGTTTTTT. The genes are TRBV7-2 and TRBJ1-4; 7 bases are shared with TRBD1. Germline CDR1 and CDR2: SGHTA and FQGNSA. V trimming: 6 bases; J trimming: 2 bases; junction bases outside the gene matches: 6. The CDR3 is 15 residues long.

The chain joins TRBV2 to TRBJ2-3; 8 nucleotides align to TRBD2. This CDR3 has 14 residues. Germline values: CDR1 SNHLY, CDR2 FYNNEI. V lost 5 bases and J lost 4; bases outside the gene matches: 5. The DNA of the CDR3 is TGTGCCAGCAGTACAAGCGGGGGTGCAGATACGCAGTATTTT. The encoded protein is CASSTSGGADTQYF.

V gene TRBV10-3 combines with J gene TRBJ2-3; possibly TRBD2 for D (5 bases). The V gene's germline CDR1 is ENHRY and CDR2 SYGVKD. V was clipped by 6 bases and J by 0 bases, with 13 bases between them. This CDR3 comprises 15 residues. CDR3 nucleotides: TGTGCCATCAGAGAGGGCCTCTCTAGCACAGATACGCAGTATTTT. Amino acids: CAIREGLSSTDTQYF.

The chain recombines TRBV18 with TRBJ2-6; tentative D call: TRBD2 (6 bases). The V end was cut by 6 bases, the J end by 0 bases, with 12 bases between. The germline V gene encodes CDR1 KGHSH and CDR2 LQKENI. The CDR3 runs to 16 residues. The CDR3 sequence: CASSPRGFSGANVLTF. For the CDR3, the DNA is TGTGCCAGCTCTCCGCGGGGCTTCTCTGGGGCCAACGTCCTGACTTTC.

The chain carries TRBV6-6 and TRBJ2-5; D unclear. The last part of the DNA fits TRBJ2-7 better; the J call may be wrong. This CDR3 contains 13 residues. The V gene's germline CDR1 is MNHNY and CDR2 SVGAGI (reference sequence). In nucleotides, the CDR3 is TGTGCCAGCACCCACTCGGGCCCCTACGAGCAGTACTTC. Its translation is CASTHSGPYEQYF.

This clone was seen only a few times. The chain's CDR3 is CASSLVAGGSYEQYF. Here the CDR3 DNA reads TGTGCCAGCAGCCTCGTAGCGGGAGGCTCCTACGAGCAGTACTTC. The chain carries TRBV7-2 and TRBJ2-7; 10 bases line up with TRBD2. Unmatched junction bases numbered 4, after V lost 5 bases and J lost 0 bases. CDR3 length: 15 amino acids. CDR1 is SGHTA, CDR2 FQGNSA, per germline.

This chain links TRBV5-4 with TRBJ2-5, with D perhaps being TRBD1 or TRBD2 (6 bases each). Germline V CDR1 and CDR2: SGHNT, YYREEE (reference sequence). V was cut by 3 bases and J by 5 bases, with 23 bases left in between. The CDR3 has 17 amino acids. CDR3 sequence reads: CASSSEPTGRQRETQYF. For the CDR3, the DNA is TGTGCCAGCAGCTCCGAGCCCACAGGGAGGCAGAGGGAGACCCAGTACTTC.

The chain joins TRBV7-3 to TRBJ2-3; no reliable D call. The germline V gene has CDR1 SGHTA and CDR2 FQGTGA. Trimming pared 1 base from V and 2 bases from J, leaving 10 bases between. The CDR3 is made up of 15 amino acids. CDR3 region: CASSLRGLTTDTQYF. The CDR3 region has the DNA TGTGCCAGCAGCTTAAGAGGCCTGACCACAGATACGCAGTATTTT.

In its sample, this clone was seen once. The chain uses TRBV6-5 and TRBJ2-5, with 7 bases identical to TRBD1. The V segment lost 0 bases and the J segment 5 bases; nucleotides outside the gene matches: 9. Germline V gene lookup returns CDR1 MNHEY and CDR2 SVGAGI. The CDR3 spans 16 residues. Written as DNA, the CDR3 is TGTGCCAGCAGTTACTCGACAGGGATTGGGGTCGAGACCCAGTACTTC. Protein: CASSYSTGIGVETQYF.

The chain is built from TRBV5-6 and TRBJ2-6; possible D gene TRBD2, 5 bases. The CDR3 spans 18 residues. Per the germline V gene, CDR1 is SGHDT and CDR2 is YYEEEE. Trimming pared 0 bases from V and 0 bases from J, leaving 13 bases between. The CDR3 region has the DNA TGTGCCAGCAGCTTGGTTAGGACGGGGATCTCTGGGGCCAACGTCCTGACTTTC. It specifies CASSLVRTGISGANVLTF.

This clone has a handful of counts. The chain employs TRBV18 and TRBJ2-7; D not certain. CDR3 size: 10 residues. Germline-derived CDR1 and CDR2 are KGHSH and LQKENI. Between the trimmed V and J ends, which lost 3 bases and 7 bases, there was a span of 4 bases. The CDR3 DNA reads as TGTGCCAGCTCACCGGGGGAGCAGTACTTC. This gives the protein CASSPGEQYF. Using reference TRBV18 and TRBJ2-7 for the parts outside the CDR3, the full variable domain is NAGVMQNPRHLVRRRGQEARLRCSPMKGHSHVYWYRQLPEEGLKFMVYLQKENIIDESGMPKERFSAEFPKEGPSILRIQQVVRGDSAAYFCASSPGEQYFGPGTRLTVT.

The CDR3 DNA is TGTGCCAGTAGAAGGACAGGGACCCCGTCAGAGACCCAGTACTTC. Encoded protein: CASRRTGTPSETQYF. This sequence joins TRBV6-6 and TRBJ2-5; 8 bases are shared with TRBD1. Germline V gives CDR1 MNHNY, CDR2 SVGAGI (reference sequence). V dropped 9 bases and J dropped 4; count of bases not matched to a gene: 13. This CDR3 spans 15 amino acids.

The chain joins TRBV4-3 to TRBJ1-5, with 7 bases that match TRBD1. The CDR3 consists of 15 residues. Germline V gene lookup returns CDR1 LGHNA and CDR2 YSLEER. V lost 3 bases and J lost 5; bases outside the gene matches: 7. The CDR3 here is CASSHRNTGDQPQHF. Here the CDR3 DNA reads TGCGCCAGCAGCCATAGAAACACAGGGGATCAGCCCCAGCATTTT.

This chain connects TRBV6-5 to TRBJ1-4; tentatively, D is TRBD1 (5 bases). Germline CDR1 and CDR2: MNHEY and SVGAGI. The length of the CDR3 is 15 residues. Trimming removed 0 bases at V and 4 bases at J, with 9 bases between. CDR3 protein: CASSYSEGFNEKLFF. CDR3 sequence (DNA): TGTGCCAGCAGTTACTCGGAGGGGTTTAATGAAAAACTGTTTTTT.

The chain employs TRBV19 and TRBJ2-5; D ambiguous. The germline gives CDR1 LNHDA, CDR2 SQIVND (reference sequence). With 0 bases removed from V and 5 bases from J, the gap between germline ends came to 4 bases. This CDR3 region has 12 residues. The CDR3 region is CASSIDRETQYF. In DNA, the CDR3 is TGTGCCAGTAGTATAGATCGTGAGACCCAGTACTTC.